This entry lists 8 T cell receptor beta chains sequenced from one sample in a study of blood T cell repertoires in COVID-19 (dated by TCRdb to between 2020 and 2021). The library relied on the immunoSEQ multiplex PCR assay. TCRdb took over this immuneACCESS table, retaining in-frame rearrangements with V and J assigned. Such tables are incomplete; in checked studies, under half of the missing clones stem from an unresolved V gene, and the remainder is unexplained. A total of 15,000 to 20,000 clones appear in this sample, roughly 87% of them only once. Of the sample, roughly 50% falls within the top ten clones. Sequenced material: peripheral blood. The source of these receptors is a human donor in a cohort sampled during active COVID-19.

V gene TRBV6-5 combines with J gene TRBJ1-5, with a possible D match to TRBD1 (6 bases). Germline V lookup: CDR1 MNHEY, CDR2 SVGAGI. This CDR3 comprises 15 residues. V lost 2 bases and J 2 bases, leaving 10 bases between the germline ends. CDR3 sequence: CASSYTPGGNQPQHF. CDR3 nucleotide sequence: TGTGCCAGCAGTTACACTCCAGGGGGCAATCAGCCCCAGCATTTT.

V and J are TRBV5-1 and TRBJ2-3; 7 nucleotides align to TRBD1. The CDR3 has 16 residues. Trimming removed 2 bases from V and 3 bases from J; junction bases left unmatched: 9. Germline lookup yields CDR1 SGHRS and CDR2 YFSETQ. CDR3 sequence (DNA): TGCGCCAGCAGCTTAGGACAGGTCCAGCCTACAGATACGCAGTATTTT. Translating it yields CASSLGQVQPTDTQYF.

The genes are TRBV6-4 and TRBJ2-3; 7 nucleotides align to TRBD2. The CDR3 contains 18 residues. CDR1 MRHNA and CDR2 SNTAGT come from the germline V gene. The V segment lost 4 bases and the J segment 4 bases; nucleotides outside the gene matches: 17. The CDR3 reads CASSGLGGGARTPDTQYF. As DNA, the CDR3 is TGTGCCAGCAGTGGACTCGGGGGAGGGGCCCGAACCCCAGATACGCAGTATTTT.

V and J are TRBV12-3 or TRBV12-4 and TRBJ1-1; 8 bases line up with TRBD1. This CDR3 comprises 11 residues. Trimming at V came to 6 bases and at J to 9 bases, leaving 3 bases not matched to a gene. CDR3 in amino acids: CASRRDRQAFF. CDR3 coding DNA: TGTGCCAGCAGACGGGACAGGCAAGCTTTCTTT.

V is TRBV6-5 and J is TRBJ2-1; 8 bases line up with TRBD1. CDR3 size: 15 residues. CDR1 is MNHEY and CDR2 is SVGAGI in the germline V gene. The trim removed 4 bases at V and 4 bases at J, leaving 6 bases unmatched. The CDR3 protein is CASSLETGAYNEQFF. CDR3 in DNA: TGTGCCAGCAGTTTGGAGACAGGGGCGTACAATGAGCAGTTCTTC.

The rearrangement uses TRBV27 and TRBJ2-5, with 8 bases that match TRBD1. V lost 5 bases to trimming and J lost 5 bases; unmatched junction nucleotides: 7. CDR1 and CDR2 (germline): MNHEY, SMNVEV (reference sequence). The CDR3 spans 14 residues. CDR3 sequence: CASSPDRGQETQYF. In nucleotides, the CDR3 is TGTGCCAGCAGTCCCGACAGGGGCCAGGAGACCCAGTACTTC.

The chain employs TRBV14 and TRBJ2-5; perhaps TRBD1 as D (5 bases). Germline CDR1 is SGHDN and CDR2 is FVKESK. V was shortened by 3 bases and J by 2 bases, with 7 bases between the two germline ends. The CDR3 has 13 residues. The CDR3 DNA follows: TGTGCCAGCAGCCACTCAGGGCAAGAGACCCAGTACTTC. Protein product: CASSHSGQETQYF.

The chain has TRBV6-5 and TRBJ2-3; TRBD2 might be the D (6 bases). Germline V gene data show CDR1 as MNHEY and CDR2 as SVGAGI. V was pared by 0 bases and J by 2 bases, with 9 bases between. The CDR3 length is 15 residues. DNA for the CDR3: TGTGCCAGCAGTTACTCGGGGCGGGACACAGATACGCAGTATTTT. It yields the protein CASSYSGRDTDTQYF.